The following is a TCR beta chain sequence with its context. What it binds is unknown. The sample originates from a study of cytomegalovirus exposure and HLA in healthy donors. Study-level findings and limits: Across donors, sequencing depth was assumed by presence/absence analyses to be roughly uniform. By a later analysis, the bulk of CMV-associated TCR beta chains appeared HLA-restricted. Per a prior analysis, the majority of TCR beta V segments were productive roughly 90% or roughly 30% of the time. Several of the most significant clusters appeared, in a later analysis, to be linked to common viral pathogens.

Vbeta (60) and Jbeta (13) primers were used in the PCR. Some clones are missing from TCRdb's copy, which holds only in-frame ones; the method was immunoSEQ multiplex PCR. The repertoire holds 150,000 to 200,000 clones, with 65% to 85% as singletons. After removal of 3 bases from V and 7 bases from J, the junction contained 9 bases not matched to a gene. Germline CDR1 and CDR2: MNHNY and SVGAGI (reference sequence). The CDR3 covers 14 residues. The TCR was taken from a man in his forties in good health and CMV-seropositive. The J gene is TRBJ2-7, the V gene TRBV6-6, with 7 bases aligning to TRBD1. Material for sequencing was PBMCs. CDR3 residues: CASSYTGVTGEQYF. DNA for the CDR3: TGTGCCAGCAGTTATACAGGGGTAACGGGGGAGCAGTACTTC.